This T cell receptor beta chain was obtained from a study of vaccination and CD4 T cells after COVID-19. Study-wide findings and caveats: Spike mono-reactivity was found in 304 of the 307 vaccine-specific clones identified in convalescent patients.

The Oncomine TCR Beta short-read assay sequenced DNA from cultured CD4+ T cells. TCRdb re-called the PCR reads through MiXCR, storing one row per CDR3 protein. The sample has roughly 13,000 distinct CDR3 sequences, around 60% seen once. Per germline, CDR1 SGHTA and CDR2 FQGNSA. The CDR3 contains 12 residues. Trimming pared 5 bases from V and 7 bases from J, leaving 6 bases between. Treatment reported: roughly 10-day PBMC culture with coronavirus spike peptide pools or control peptides (ViraFEST assay). For this clonotype: What it binds is unknown.

The chain combines TRBV7-2 with TRBJ1-6; D unclear. This receptor was taken from a human donor who had recovered from COVID-19. Sample: CD4+ T cells from blood, cultured in vitro. The CDR3 spells CASSKVNSPLHF. The DNA for the CDR3 is TGTGCCAGCAGCAAGGTGAATTCACCCCTCCACTTT.